Detailed here is one TCR beta chain. These data are taken from a study of OX40 agonist ivuxolimab in advanced cancers. The protocol was immunoSEQ multiplex PCR, while the TCRdb copy is restricted to in-frame clones and leaves out a portion. The sample shows roughly 97,000 clones, roughly 89% of them seen only once. The V and J ends lost 3 bases and 1 base respectively, with 12 bases between them. CDR3 size: 15 residues. The germline gives CDR1 KGHSH, CDR2 LQKENI. The V and J genes are TRBV18 and TRBJ1-1; maybe TRBD1 (5 bases). The sample consisted of CD4+ or CD8+ T cells sorted from blood, taken in a trial of the OX40 agonist ivuxolimab. The receptor was isolated from an adult with an advanced solid tumor such as melanoma, head and neck, liver or kidney cancer. CDR3 sequence reads: CASSPTGTANTEAFF. CDR3 DNA sequence: TGTGCCAGCTCACCCACCGGGACGGCGAACACTGAAGCTTTCTTT.